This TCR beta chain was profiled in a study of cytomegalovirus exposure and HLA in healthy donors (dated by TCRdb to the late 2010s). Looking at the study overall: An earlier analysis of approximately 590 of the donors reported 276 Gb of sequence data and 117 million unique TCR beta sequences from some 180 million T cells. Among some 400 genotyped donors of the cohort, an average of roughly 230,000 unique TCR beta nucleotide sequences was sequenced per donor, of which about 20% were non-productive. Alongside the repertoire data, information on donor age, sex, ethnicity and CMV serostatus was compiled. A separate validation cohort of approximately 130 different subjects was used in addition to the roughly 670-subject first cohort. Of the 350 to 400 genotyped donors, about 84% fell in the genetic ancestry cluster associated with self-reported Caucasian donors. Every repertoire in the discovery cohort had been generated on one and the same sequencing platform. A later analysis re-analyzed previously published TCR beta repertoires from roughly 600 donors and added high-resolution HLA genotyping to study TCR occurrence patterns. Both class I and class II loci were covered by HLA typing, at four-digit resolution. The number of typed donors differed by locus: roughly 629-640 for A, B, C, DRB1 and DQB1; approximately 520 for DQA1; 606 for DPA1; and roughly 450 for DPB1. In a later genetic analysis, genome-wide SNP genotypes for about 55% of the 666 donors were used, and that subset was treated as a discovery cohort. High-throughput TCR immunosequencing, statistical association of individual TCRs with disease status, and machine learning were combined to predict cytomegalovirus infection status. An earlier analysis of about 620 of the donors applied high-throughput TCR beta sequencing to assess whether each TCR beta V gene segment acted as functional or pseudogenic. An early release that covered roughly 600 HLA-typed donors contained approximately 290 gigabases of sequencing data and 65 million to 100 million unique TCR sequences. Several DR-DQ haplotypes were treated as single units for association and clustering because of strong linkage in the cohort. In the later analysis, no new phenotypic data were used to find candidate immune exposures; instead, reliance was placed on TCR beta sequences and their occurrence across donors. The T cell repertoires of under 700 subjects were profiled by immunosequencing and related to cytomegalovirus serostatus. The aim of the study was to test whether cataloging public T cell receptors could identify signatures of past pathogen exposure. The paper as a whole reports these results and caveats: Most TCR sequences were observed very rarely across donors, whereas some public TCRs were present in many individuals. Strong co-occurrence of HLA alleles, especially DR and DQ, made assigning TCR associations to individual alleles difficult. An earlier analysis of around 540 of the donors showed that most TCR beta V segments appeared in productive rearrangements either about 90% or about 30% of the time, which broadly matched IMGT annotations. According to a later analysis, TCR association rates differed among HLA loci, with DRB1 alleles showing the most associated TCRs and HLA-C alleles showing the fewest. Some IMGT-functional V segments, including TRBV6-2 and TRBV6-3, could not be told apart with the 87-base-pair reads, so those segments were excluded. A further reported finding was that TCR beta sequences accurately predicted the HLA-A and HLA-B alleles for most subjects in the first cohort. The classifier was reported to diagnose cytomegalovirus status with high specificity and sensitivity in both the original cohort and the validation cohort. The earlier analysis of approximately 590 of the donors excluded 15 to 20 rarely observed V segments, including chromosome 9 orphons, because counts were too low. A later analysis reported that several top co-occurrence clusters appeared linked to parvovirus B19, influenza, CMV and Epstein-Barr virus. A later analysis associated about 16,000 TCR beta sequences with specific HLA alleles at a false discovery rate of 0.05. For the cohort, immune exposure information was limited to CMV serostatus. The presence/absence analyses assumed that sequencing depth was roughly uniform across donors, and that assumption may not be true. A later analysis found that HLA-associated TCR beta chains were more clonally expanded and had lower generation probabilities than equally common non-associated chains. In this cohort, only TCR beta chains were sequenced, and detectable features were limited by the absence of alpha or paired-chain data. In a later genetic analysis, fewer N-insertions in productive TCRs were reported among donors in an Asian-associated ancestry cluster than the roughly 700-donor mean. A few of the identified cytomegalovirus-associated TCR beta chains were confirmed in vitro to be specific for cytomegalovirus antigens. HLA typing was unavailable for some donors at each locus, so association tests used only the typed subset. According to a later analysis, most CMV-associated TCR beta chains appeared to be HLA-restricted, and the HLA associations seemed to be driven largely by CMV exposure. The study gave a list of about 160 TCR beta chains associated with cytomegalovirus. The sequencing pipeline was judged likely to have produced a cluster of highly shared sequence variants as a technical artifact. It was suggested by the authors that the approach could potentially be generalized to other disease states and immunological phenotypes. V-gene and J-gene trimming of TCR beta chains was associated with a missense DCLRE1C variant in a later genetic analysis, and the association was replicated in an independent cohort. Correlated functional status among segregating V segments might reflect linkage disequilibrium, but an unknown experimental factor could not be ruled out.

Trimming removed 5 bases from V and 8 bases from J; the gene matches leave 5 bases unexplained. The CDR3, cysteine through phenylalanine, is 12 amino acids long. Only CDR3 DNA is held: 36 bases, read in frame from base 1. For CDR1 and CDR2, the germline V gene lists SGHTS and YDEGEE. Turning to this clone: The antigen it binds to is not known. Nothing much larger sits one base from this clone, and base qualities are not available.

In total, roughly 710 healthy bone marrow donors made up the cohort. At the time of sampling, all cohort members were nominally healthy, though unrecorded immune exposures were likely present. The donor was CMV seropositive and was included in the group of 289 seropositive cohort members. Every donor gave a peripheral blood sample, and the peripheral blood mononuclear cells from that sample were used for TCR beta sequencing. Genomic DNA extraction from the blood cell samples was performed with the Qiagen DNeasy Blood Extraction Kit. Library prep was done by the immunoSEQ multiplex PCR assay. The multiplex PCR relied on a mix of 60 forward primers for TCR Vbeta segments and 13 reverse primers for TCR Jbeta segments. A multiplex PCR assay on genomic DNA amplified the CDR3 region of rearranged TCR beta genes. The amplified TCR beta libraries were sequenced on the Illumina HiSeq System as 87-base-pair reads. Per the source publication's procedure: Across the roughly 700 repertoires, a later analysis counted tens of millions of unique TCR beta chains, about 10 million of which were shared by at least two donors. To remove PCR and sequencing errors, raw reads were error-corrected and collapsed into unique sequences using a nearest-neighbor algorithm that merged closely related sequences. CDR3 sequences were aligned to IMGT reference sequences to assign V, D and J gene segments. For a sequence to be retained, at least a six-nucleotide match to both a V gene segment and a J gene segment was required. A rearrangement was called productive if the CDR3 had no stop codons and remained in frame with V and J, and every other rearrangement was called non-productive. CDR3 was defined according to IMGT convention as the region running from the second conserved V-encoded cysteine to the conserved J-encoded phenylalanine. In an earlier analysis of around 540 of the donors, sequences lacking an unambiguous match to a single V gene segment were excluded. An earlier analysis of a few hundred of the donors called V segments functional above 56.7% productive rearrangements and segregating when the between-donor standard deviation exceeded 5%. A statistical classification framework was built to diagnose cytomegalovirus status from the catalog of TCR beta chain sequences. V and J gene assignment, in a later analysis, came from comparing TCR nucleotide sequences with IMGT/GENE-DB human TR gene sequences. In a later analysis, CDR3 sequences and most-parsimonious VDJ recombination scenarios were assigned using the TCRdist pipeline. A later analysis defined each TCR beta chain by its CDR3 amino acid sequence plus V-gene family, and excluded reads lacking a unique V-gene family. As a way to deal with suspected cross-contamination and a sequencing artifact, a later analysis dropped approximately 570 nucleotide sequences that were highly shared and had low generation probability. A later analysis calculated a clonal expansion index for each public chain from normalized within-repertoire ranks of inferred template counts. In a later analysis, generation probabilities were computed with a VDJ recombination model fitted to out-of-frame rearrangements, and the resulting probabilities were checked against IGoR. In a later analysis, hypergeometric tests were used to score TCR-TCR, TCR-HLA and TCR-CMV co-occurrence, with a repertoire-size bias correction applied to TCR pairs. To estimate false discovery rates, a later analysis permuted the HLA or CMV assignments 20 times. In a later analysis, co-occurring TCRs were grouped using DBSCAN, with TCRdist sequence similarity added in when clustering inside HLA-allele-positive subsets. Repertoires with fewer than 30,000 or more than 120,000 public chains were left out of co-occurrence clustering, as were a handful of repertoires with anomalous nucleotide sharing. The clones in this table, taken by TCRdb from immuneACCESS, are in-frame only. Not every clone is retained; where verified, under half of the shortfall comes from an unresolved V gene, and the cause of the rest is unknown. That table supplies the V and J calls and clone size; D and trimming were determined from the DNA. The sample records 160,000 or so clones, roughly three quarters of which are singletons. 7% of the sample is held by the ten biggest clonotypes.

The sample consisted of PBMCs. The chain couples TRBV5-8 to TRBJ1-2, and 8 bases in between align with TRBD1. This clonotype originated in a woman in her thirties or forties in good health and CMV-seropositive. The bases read TGTGCCAGCAGACGACAGGGGTACGGCTACACCTTC. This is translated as CASRRQGYGYTF.